What follows are 29 T cell receptor beta chains derived from one specimen sequenced in a study of neurological immune-mediated disorders (dated by TCRdb to the late 2010s). Library generation was performed with 5' RACE. Sequenced on an Illumina HiSeq 2500. The public reads were reanalyzed by TCRdb: fastp trimming at Q25, MiXCR alignment, in-frame beta chains only. One record per CDR3 amino acid sequence lists the most common genes and DNA. The sample table shows about 65,000 distinct CDR3 sequences, and over 4% are seen once. Of the sample, roughly 2.6% falls within the top ten clones. Sequenced material: PBMCs. The receptors stem from a man aged 50-59 years with multiple sclerosis.

This clonotype was counted many times. The chain carries TRBV5-1 and TRBJ2-5; possibly TRBD1 or TRBD2 for D (6 bases each). Trimming stripped 6 bases from V and 3 bases from J, with 12 bases between. This CDR3 is built from 13 residues. Germline V lookup: CDR1 SGHRS, CDR2 YFSETQ. The CDR3, as DNA: TGCGCCAGCACCCGGGGGCGGGAAGAGACCCAGTACTTC. It codes for CASTRGREETQYF.

This clonotype has a count of ten or more. A read error is possible here, since a much larger clone lies one base away. This rearrangement joins TRBV10-3 to TRBJ2-4; 10 bases agree with TRBD1. Losses at the gene ends were 6 bases for V and 10 bases for J; bases not matched to a gene: 6. The CDR3 sequence is 13 residues long. CDR1 ENHRY and CDR2 SYGVKD come from the germline V gene. CDR3 DNA sequence: TGTGCCATCAGGGGACAGGGGATCGAAATTCAGTACTTC. Amino acids: CAIRGQGIEIQYF.

The chain recombines TRBV18 with TRBJ1-2; D possibly corresponds to TRBD1 (6 bases). The V gene's germline CDR1 is KGHSH and CDR2 LQKENI. The CDR3 sequence is 13 residues long. The V end lost 4 bases, the J end lost 8 bases, and 14 bases lay between the germline ends. This CDR3 reads CASSRDTPRGYTF. CDR3 DNA sequence: TGTGCCAGCTCACGGGACACTCCTCGGGGCTACACCTTC.

This chain joins TRBV7-3 and TRBJ1-2; 9 bases are a match to TRBD1. The CDR3 loop spans 14 amino acids. Germline loops: CDR1 SGHTA, CDR2 FQGTGA. The V and J ends lost 5 bases and 6 bases, in that order; junction bases with no gene match: 7. The CDR3 DNA reads TGTGCCAGCAGCCCCGGGACAGGGAAGGATGGCTACACCTTC. This encodes CASSPGTGKDGYTF.

The table lists this clonotype with many counts. The gene calls are TRBV7-2 and TRBJ2-5; D may be TRBD1 (6 bases). Germline V gives CDR1 SGHTA, CDR2 FQGNSA. The CDR3 runs to 14 residues. V was trimmed by 8 bases and J by 0 bases, leaving 13 bases between them. The CDR3 DNA follows: TGTGCCAGCGGGGGAAGGGGGTACCAAGAGACCCAGTACTTC. It yields the protein CASGGRGYQETQYF.

This clonotype was counted many times. The chain has TRBV7-8 and TRBJ2-5; TRBD1 matches 9 bases. With 5 bases clipped from V and 3 bases from J, the junction kept 10 bases outside the gene matches. Germline lookup yields CDR1 SGHVS and CDR2 FQNEAQ. This CDR3 spans 16 amino acids. CDR3 in DNA: TGTGCCAGCAGCGCCCCGGACAGGGGTTTGGAAGAGACCCAGTACTTC. Its translation: CASSAPDRGLEETQYF.

The chain is built from TRBV5-6 and TRBJ1-5; 8 bases align to TRBD1. The CDR3 length is 16 residues. CDR1 and CDR2 (germline): SGHDT, YYEEEE. Germline trimming cut 4 bases from V and 3 bases from J; bases unmatched to any gene: 9. The CDR3 loop is CASSIGQGVINQPQHF. The CDR3, as DNA: TGTGCCAGCAGCATCGGACAGGGCGTAATCAATCAGCCCCAGCATTTT.

This clonotype was recorded at least ten times. V is TRBV4-2 and J is TRBJ2-1; TRBD2 agrees at 12 bases. With 1 base clipped from V and 3 bases from J, the junction kept 4 bases outside the gene matches. Per the germline V gene, CDR1 is LGHNA and CDR2 is YNFKEQ. CDR3 length equals 17 residues. The CDR3 DNA reads TGTGCCAGCAGCCAAGGTGGACTAGCGGGAAACTACAATGAGCAGTTCTTC. Translation: CASSQGGLAGNYNEQFF.

The sample holds many counts of this clonotype. The chain joins TRBV20-1 to TRBJ2-1, with TRBD2 matching over 11 bases. V lost 3 bases, J lost 6 bases, and 1 base stayed unmatched. The CDR3 length is 13 residues. Germline V gene lookup returns CDR1 DFQATT and CDR2 SNEGSKA (reference sequence). The CDR3 sequence is CSARTSGVNEQFF. Here the CDR3 DNA reads TGCAGTGCTAGGACTAGCGGGGTCAATGAGCAGTTCTTC.

This clonotype appeared many times. The chain employs TRBV20-1 and TRBJ1-1; a weak D match, TRBD1 (5 bases). Trimming cost V 0 bases and J 1 base, with 18 bases left between them. Germline V lookup: CDR1 DFQATT, CDR2 SNEGSKA (reference sequence). This CDR3 has 17 amino acids. CDR3 DNA: TGCAGTGCTAGAGACCTATTCCGGGGCCCCGAGAACACTGAAGCTTTCTTT. Protein product: CSARDLFRGPENTEAFF.

This clonotype was recorded a few times. The chain links TRBV7-6 to TRBJ2-7; 11 nucleotides match TRBD1. With V trimmed by 5 bases and J by 4 bases, 7 bases remained unmatched. Germline V gives CDR1 SGHVS, CDR2 FNYEAQ. The CDR3 runs 15 residues. CDR3 in amino acids: CASSRGGTGGYEQYF. In DNA, the CDR3 is TGTGCCAGCAGCAGAGGGGGGACAGGGGGTTACGAGCAGTACTTC.

This clonotype was detected many times. This chain joins TRBV15 and TRBJ1-4; 12 positions match TRBD1. The CDR3 extends over 16 amino acids. CDR1 is LNHNV and CDR2 is YYDKDF in the germline V gene (reference sequence). Trimming removed 3 bases from V and 7 bases from J; junction bases left unmatched: 6. The CDR3 DNA reads as TGTGCCACCAGCAGGGCGGGACAGGGGGCGGTTGAAAAACTGTTTTTT. This translates into CATSRAGQGAVEKLFF.

This clonotype has a count of ten or more. V usage is TRBV6-5 and J usage is TRBJ1-5; no reliable D call. The V end was cut by 2 bases, the J end by 6 bases, with 8 bases between. The CDR3 is 13 amino acids. Germline loops: CDR1 MNHEY, CDR2 SVGAGI. The CDR3 DNA is TGTGCCAGCAGTTACAGGGAGGGTCAGCCCCAGCATTTT. This codes for CASSYREGQPQHF.

This clonotype appeared many times. The chain combines TRBV2 with TRBJ2-3; 9 nucleotides align to TRBD1. The length of the CDR3 is 14 residues. J was trimmed by 6 bases and V by 2 bases; bases with no gene match: 3. CDR1 and CDR2 (germline): SNHLY, FYNNEI. The CDR3 DNA follows: TGTGCCAGCAGTGAATACAGGGGGCCCGATACGCAGTATTTT. Amino acid sequence: CASSEYRGPDTQYF.

This clonotype came up many times. The chain employs TRBV5-1 and TRBJ2-5; D uncertain. The CDR3 runs to 14 residues. The V end lost 4 bases, the J end lost 2 bases, and 12 bases lay between the germline ends. CDR1 is SGHRS, CDR2 YFSETQ, per germline. The CDR3 loop is CASSPDLGQETQYF. The CDR3 DNA follows: TGCGCCAGCAGCCCAGATTTGGGTCAAGAGACCCAGTACTTC.

This clonotype was counted ten times or more. The V gene is TRBV5-4, the J gene TRBJ2-3; 7 bases align to TRBD2. From germline, CDR1 is SGHNT and CDR2 YYREEE (reference sequence). The CDR3 covers 14 residues. V shed 1 base and J 6 bases; nucleotides not matched to a gene: 5. This CDR3 reads CASSLPGLVDTQYF. The CDR3, as DNA: TGTGCCAGCAGCTTGCCCGGACTAGTGGATACGCAGTATTTT.

This clonotype was picked up many times. The rearrangement links TRBV3-1 to TRBJ1-1; D is ambiguous. Trimming took off 0 bases at V and 3 bases at J, with 11 bases between the two ends. The CDR3 has 15 residues. CDR1 is LGHDT and CDR2 is YNNKEL in the germline V gene (reference sequence). The CDR3 loop is CASSQDPRVHTEAFF. CDR3 in DNA: TGTGCCAGCAGCCAAGATCCCCGGGTTCACACTGAAGCTTTCTTT.

This clonotype was found many times. This chain uses TRBV6-1 with TRBJ1-5; D unclear. Germline V gene lookup returns CDR1 MNHNS and CDR2 SASEGT. This CDR3 contains 15 residues. Between the trimmed V and J ends, which lost 6 bases and 3 bases, there was a span of 15 bases. CDR3 nucleotide sequence: TGTGCCAGCAGAGGCGTAGCTGGAACCAATCAGCCCCAGCATTTT. Translated: CASRGVAGTNQPQHF.

This clonotype has a count of ten or more. The chain combines TRBV4-1 with TRBJ2-5, with D perhaps matching TRBD2 (6 bases). Germline V CDR1 and CDR2: MGHRA, YSYEKL. V lost 1 base and J 5 bases, leaving 20 bases between the germline ends. The CDR3 has 17 residues. The CDR3 reads CASSQGRGLSLAETQYF. The DNA for the CDR3 is TGCGCCAGCAGCCAAGGGAGGGGCCTAAGTTTGGCGGAGACCCAGTACTTC.

The rearrangement uses TRBV20-1 and TRBJ1-1; possible D gene TRBD1, 6 bases. The V gene lost 2 bases and the J gene lost 3 bases, with 13 bases spanning the gap. The CDR3 is made up of 14 amino acids. CDR1 DFQATT and CDR2 SNEGSKA come from the germline V gene (reference sequence). DNA of the CDR3: TGCAGTGCTAGAAAGGGGGGCTTGGACACTGAAGCTTTCTTT. It codes for CSARKGGLDTEAFF.

This sequence joins TRBV7-9 and TRBJ1-5, with TRBD1 as a possible D gene (5 bases). Germline CDR1 is SEHNR and CDR2 is FQNEAQ (reference sequence). The CDR3 spans 13 residues. Trimming cost V 8 bases and J 6 bases, with 14 bases left between them. The CDR3 here is CASGVGEGQPQHF. CDR3 in DNA: TGTGCCAGCGGGGTGGGGGAAGGTCAGCCCCAGCATTTT. Using reference TRBV7-9 and TRBJ1-5 for the parts outside the CDR3, the full variable domain is DTGVSQNPRHKITKRGQNVTFRCDPISEHNRLYWYRQTLGQGPEFLTYFQNEAQLEKSRLLSDRFSAERPKGSFSTLEIQRTEQGDSAMYLCASGVGEGQPQHFGDGTRLSIL.

This clonotype was observed at least ten times. A much larger clone sits a single nucleotide away, making a read error possible. DNA for the CDR3: TGCGCCAGCAGGAAGGGAAACACTGAAGCTTTCTTT. This sequence encodes CASRKGNTEAFF. The V gene is TRBV10-1, the J gene TRBJ1-1; D ambiguous. The CDR3 extends over 12 amino acids. Trimming removed 6 bases from V and 2 bases from J, with 7 bases in between. CDR1 WNHNN and CDR2 SYGVQD come from the germline V gene (reference sequence).

The V and J genes are TRBV10-3 and TRBJ1-1; 10 bases align to TRBD1. The V and J ends lost 10 bases and 5 bases, in that order; junction bases with no gene match: 7. From germline, CDR1 is ENHRY and CDR2 SYGVKD. This CDR3 region has 13 residues. CDR3 amino acids: CATEGQGNTEAFF. CDR3 DNA sequence: TGTGCCACCGAGGGACAGGGGAATACTGAAGCTTTCTTT.

This clonotype was seen at least ten times. The gene calls are TRBV4-1 and TRBJ2-2; D is ambiguous. The CDR3 covers 16 residues. The germline V gene encodes CDR1 MGHRA and CDR2 YSYEKL. The V end was cut by 0 bases, the J end by 4 bases, with 12 bases between. Here the CDR3 reads CASSQEGVAVTGELFF. CDR3 in DNA: TGCGCCAGCAGCCAAGAGGGTGTGGCAGTCACCGGGGAGCTGTTTTTT.

The sample holds many counts of this clonotype. The CDR3 loop is CASSLSIQGLNEQFF. CDR3 nucleotide sequence: TGTGCCAGCTCACTGTCCATTCAGGGCCTCAATGAGCAGTTCTTC. The genes are TRBV18 and TRBJ2-1, with a possible D match to TRBD1 (5 bases). V was pared by 4 bases and J by 6 bases, with 16 bases between. This CDR3 is built from 15 residues. The germline V gene encodes CDR1 KGHSH and CDR2 LQKENI. Full variable domain (rest looked up from reference TRBV18 and TRBJ2-1): NAGVMQNPRHLVRRRGQEARLRCSPMKGHSHVYWYRQLPEEGLKFMVYLQKENIIDESGMPKERFSAEFPKEGPSILRIQQVVRGDSAAYFCASSLSIQGLNEQFFGPGTRLTVL.

This clonotype was seen many times. The rearrangement joins TRBV3-1 to TRBJ1-1; D is uncertain. The CDR3 covers 13 residues. V was clipped by 0 bases and J by 3 bases, with 5 bases between them. Germline V lookup: CDR1 LGHDT, CDR2 YNNKEL (reference sequence). CDR3 sequence reads: CASSQEYYTEAFF. CDR3 coding DNA: TGTGCCAGCAGCCAAGAGTACTACACTGAAGCTTTCTTT.

This clonotype showed up many times. The CDR3 loop is CASSYVGYTQYF. The CDR3 DNA reads as TGTGCCAGCAGTTACGTGGGGTACACGCAGTATTTT. The V call is TRBV6-2 or TRBV6-3, the J call TRBJ2-3; no reliable D call. V was trimmed by 2 bases and J by 9 bases, leaving 9 bases between them. Germline lookup yields CDR1 MNHEY and CDR2 SVGEGT. CDR3 length equals 12 residues.

At least ten counts were recorded for this clonotype. This chain joins TRBV7-2 and TRBJ2-6; D is ambiguous. Germline CDR1 and CDR2: SGHTA and FQGNSA. CDR3 length: 15 residues. Between the trimmed V and J ends, which lost 2 bases and 0 bases, there was a span of 5 bases. The CDR3 DNA reads as TGTGCCAGCAGCTTAAGGAGCTCTGGGGCCAACGTCCTGACTTTC. Translating gives CASSLRSSGANVLTF.

This clonotype was detected many times. The genes are TRBV10-1 and TRBJ2-3, with a tentative D call TRBD2 (6 bases). The CDR3 covers 14 residues. Looked up from germline, CDR1 is WNHNN and CDR2 is SYGVQD (reference sequence). The V gene lost 4 bases and the J gene lost 2 bases, with 10 bases spanning the gap. CDR3 region: CASSVGGSTDTQYF. Written as DNA, the CDR3 is TGCGCCAGCAGTGTTGGGGGGTCCACAGATACGCAGTATTTT.